These 11 T cell receptor beta chains were all obtained from the same sample, sequenced in a study of T cell responses to AZD1222 COVID-19 vaccine. Profiling relied on immunoSEQ multiplex PCR, and the TCRdb table lists in-frame clones only, not all of them. The table shows 150,000 to 180,000 clones, with about 92% occurring only once. The sample was peripheral blood, taken on day 0 of AZD1222 vaccination. The origin of the receptors is an adult in good health.

This sequence joins TRBV5-5 and TRBJ2-1, with no clear D. CDR3 length equals 15 residues. The V gene lost 5 bases and the J gene lost 2 bases, with 14 bases spanning the gap. Germline V gene sequence: CDR1 SGHKS, CDR2 YYEKEE (reference sequence). The CDR3 region is CASSGVGQPYNEQFF. In DNA form, the CDR3 reads TGTGCCAGCAGTGGAGTGGGTCAACCCTACAATGAGCAGTTCTTC.

This clone was observed a single time. V is TRBV29-1 and J is TRBJ2-3; D gene uncertain. This CDR3 is built from 13 residues. V gave up 2 bases and J gave up 0 bases, with 6 bases separating them. Looked up from germline, CDR1 is SQVTM and CDR2 is ANQGSEA. The CDR3, as DNA: TGCAGCGTTGAATCTCATAGCACAGATACGCAGTATTTT. Protein product: CSVESHSTDTQYF.

V is TRBV7-2 and J is TRBJ2-1; weak D call: TRBD2 (6 bases). The germline V and J ends were trimmed by 0 bases and 7 bases, with 10 bases remaining between them. The CDR3 spans 14 residues. Germline-derived CDR1 and CDR2 are SGHTA and FQGNSA. CDR3 protein: CASSLAHGGNEQFF. The CDR3 nucleotides are TGTGCCAGCAGCTTAGCGCACGGGGGAAATGAGCAGTTCTTC.

The V gene is TRBV18, the J gene TRBJ2-1, with 8 bases that match TRBD1. The V gene end was trimmed by 0 bases and the J gene end by 0 bases; junction bases not matched to a gene: 4. CDR3 length: 17 amino acids. The V gene's germline CDR1 is KGHSH and CDR2 LQKENI. CDR3 loop: CASSPPGTGLSYNEQFF. CDR3 in DNA: TGTGCCAGCTCACCACCCGGGACAGGCCTCTCCTACAATGAGCAGTTCTTC. Full variable domain (outside the CDR3, taken from reference TRBV18 and TRBJ2-1): NAGVMQNPRHLVRRRGQEARLRCSPMKGHSHVYWYRQLPEEGLKFMVYLQKENIIDESGMPKERFSAEFPKEGPSILRIQQVVRGDSAAYFCASSPPGTGLSYNEQFFGPGTRLTVL.

The J gene is TRBJ2-2, the V gene TRBV6-4, with TRBD1 as a possible D gene (5 bases). Trimming took off 4 bases at V and 1 base at J, with 7 bases between the two ends. Germline-derived CDR1 and CDR2 are MRHNA and SNTAGT. The CDR3 spans 14 residues. Here the CDR3 reads CASSARENTGELFF. The CDR3 bases are TGTGCCAGCAGTGCCAGGGAGAACACCGGGGAGCTGTTTTTT.

This chain links TRBV19 with TRBJ2-3; D unclear. The germline CDR1 and CDR2 sequences are LNHDA and SQIVND (reference sequence). The CDR3 totals 14 residues. V lost 3 bases and J 3 bases, leaving 10 bases between the germline ends. The DNA for the CDR3 is TGTGCCAGTAGTATCGGCCCGAGGACAGATACGCAGTATTTT. Amino acids: CASSIGPRTDTQYF.

CDR3: CASSLGLAGATDTQYF. CDR3 bases: TGTGCCAGCAGCTTAGGACTAGCGGGTGCCACAGATACGCAGTATTTT. The chain employs TRBV13 and TRBJ2-3; 9 bases map to TRBD2. The germline CDR1 and CDR2 sequences are PRHDT and FYEKMQ (reference sequence). V was pared by 0 bases and J by 2 bases, with 3 bases of the junction left unmatched. The CDR3 runs to 16 residues.

The J gene is TRBJ1-3, the V gene TRBV9; tentative D call: TRBD1 (5 bases). V dropped 9 bases and J dropped 4 bases, with 14 bases sitting between them. The germline CDR1 and CDR2 sequences are SGDLS and YYNGEE. The CDR3 runs 13 residues. CDR3 nucleotides: TGTGCCACCGGGACCGGGCAAGGAAACACCATATATTTT. Translated: CATGTGQGNTIYF.

The chain carries TRBV19 and TRBJ1-5; D unclear. Germline CDR1 LNHDA, CDR2 SQIVND (reference sequence). V lost 0 bases to trimming and J lost 7 bases, with 10 bases between them. CDR3 length equals 14 residues. The CDR3 DNA follows: TGTGCCAGTAGTATAGATATAGGAGGCCAGCCCCAGCATTTT. Protein product: CASSIDIGGQPQHF.

V and J are TRBV2 and TRBJ2-3; the match to TRBD2 covers 7 bases. The CDR3 has 15 residues. Germline V gene data show CDR1 as SNHLY and CDR2 as FYNNEI. V shed 1 base and J 4 bases; nucleotides not matched to a gene: 5. The CDR3 bases are TGTGCCAGCAGTGAAGGGACTAGTACTTCAGATACGCAGTATTTT. Translated, it gives CASSEGTSTSDTQYF. Looking up the rest from reference TRBV2 and TRBJ2-3 gives the full variable domain: EPEVTQTPSHQVTQMGQEVILRCVPISNHLYFYWYRQILGQKVEFLVSFYNNEISEKSEIFDDQFSVERPDGSNFTLKIRSTKLEDSAMYFCASSEGTSTSDTQYFGPGTRLTVL.

CDR3 bases: TGCGCCAGCAGCCCCGAAGGACTAGCGGGGGAGGAGACCCAGTACTTC. Residues: CASSPEGLAGEETQYF. The chain employs TRBV5-1 and TRBJ2-5; TRBD2 agrees at 13 bases. With 4 bases clipped from V and 5 bases from J, the junction kept 8 bases outside the gene matches. CDR1 SGHRS and CDR2 YFSETQ come from the germline V gene. CDR3 size: 16 residues.